A selection of T cell receptor beta chains follows, all from one sample in a study of human T cells and chemical hapten exposure. TCRdb fed the RACE reads into MiXCR, producing one record per CDR3 protein. The sample yields some 200,000 distinct CDR3 sequences, under 35% seen once. The sample was whole blood, taken in connection with sensitization to the hapten diphenylcyclopropenone (DPC). These receptors originate from a woman aged 25 to 39 with alopecia areata. Some clones in this sample may be carry-over from other donors' samples. The CDR3 runs from the conserved cysteine through the conserved F or W. A D gene is named only where the DNA matches it firmly. Only part of the rows carry a size: once, few, many, or a class if the clone is expanded.

>-|-|TRBV29-1|TRBJ2-5
CSGEGGQETQYF
TGCAGCGGCGAAGGGGGGCAAGAGACCCAGTACTTC
>-|-|TRBV12-3/TRBV12-4|TRBJ2-5
CASSTQGAETQYF
TGTGCCAGCAGTACACAGGGTGCGGAGACCCAGTACTTC
>few|-|TRBV29-1|TRBJ1-1
CSVTTQRNTEAFF
TGCAGCGTTACGACCCAGAGGAACACTGAAGCTTTCTTT
>-|-|TRBV6-2/TRBV6-3|TRBJ1-1
CASSFGKNTEAFF
TGTGCCAGCAGTTTCGGCAAGAACACTGAAGCTTTCTTT
>once|TRBD2|TRBV5-5|TRBJ2-3
CASSLEASGGAGSTDTQYF
TGTGCCAGCAGCTTGGAGGCCAGCGGGGGGGCGGGGAGCACAGATACGCAGTATTTT
>-|-|TRBV4-3|TRBJ2-2
CASSQIARGGGELFF
TGCGCCAGCAGCCAAATTGCTAGAGGAGGCGGGGAGCTGTTTTTT
>-|-|TRBV11-3|TRBJ1-4
CASSIVGGNEKLFF
TGTGCCAGCAGCATAGTCGGTGGAAATGAAAAACTGTTTTTT
>few|TRBD1|TRBV27|TRBJ1-2
CASSRDRALLDYTF
TGTGCCAGCAGTCGGGACAGGGCCCTGCTTGACTACACCTTC
>-|-|TRBV20-1|TRBJ2-1
CSARDLTLSGGYNEQFF
TGCAGTGCTAGAGATCTCACACTGAGCGGCGGTTACAATGAGCAGTTCTTC
>-|-|TRBV9|TRBJ1-2
CANSAQTGIYGYTF
TGTGCCAACAGCGCCCAGACAGGCATCTATGGCTACACCTTC
>few|-|TRBV20-1|TRBJ1-1
CSARGFGPMNTEAFF
TGCAGTGCTAGGGGGTTTGGGCCTATGAACACTGAAGCTTTCTTT
>few|-|TRBV5-6|TRBJ1-3
CASSLAAIGNTIYF
TGTGCCAGCAGCTTGGCGGCCATAGGAAACACCATATATTTT
>few|-|TRBV20-1|TRBJ1-4
CSAPRESDEKLFF
TGCAGTGCCCCCCGGGAGAGCGATGAAAAACTGTTTTTT
>-|-|TRBV18|TRBJ1-6
CASSPPAYNSPLHF
TGTGCCAGCTCACCACCCGCATATAATTCACCCCTCCACTTT
>few|TRBD2|TRBV18|TRBJ2-1
CASSSMTGTSGFYSYNEQFF
TGTGCCAGCTCATCGATGACCGGGACTAGCGGTTTCTACTCCTACAATGAGCAGTTCTTC
>-|TRBD1|TRBV28|TRBJ1-5
CASSLTGEQPQHF
TGTGCCAGCAGTTTGACAGGGGAACAGCCCCAGCATTTT